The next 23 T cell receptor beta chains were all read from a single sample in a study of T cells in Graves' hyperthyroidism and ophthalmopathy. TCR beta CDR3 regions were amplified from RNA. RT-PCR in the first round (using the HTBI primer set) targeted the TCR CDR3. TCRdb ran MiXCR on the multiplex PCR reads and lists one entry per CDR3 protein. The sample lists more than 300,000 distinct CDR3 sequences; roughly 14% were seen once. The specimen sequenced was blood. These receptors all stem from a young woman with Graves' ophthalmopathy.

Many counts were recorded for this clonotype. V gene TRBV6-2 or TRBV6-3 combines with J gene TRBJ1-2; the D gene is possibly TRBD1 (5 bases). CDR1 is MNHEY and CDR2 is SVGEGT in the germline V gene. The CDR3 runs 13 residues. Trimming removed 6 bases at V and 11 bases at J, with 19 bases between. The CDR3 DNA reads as TGTGCCAGCAGCGGGGCGGGCCGGGCCTCGTACACCTTC. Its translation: CASSGAGRASYTF.

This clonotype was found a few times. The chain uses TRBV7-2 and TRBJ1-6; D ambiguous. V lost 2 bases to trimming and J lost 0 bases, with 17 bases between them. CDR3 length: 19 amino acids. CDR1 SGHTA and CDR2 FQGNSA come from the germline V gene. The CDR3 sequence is CASSLRATIKSSYNSPLHF. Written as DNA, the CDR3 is TGTGCCAGCAGCTTACGGGCAACTATAAAGAGCTCCTATAATTCACCCCTCCACTTT.

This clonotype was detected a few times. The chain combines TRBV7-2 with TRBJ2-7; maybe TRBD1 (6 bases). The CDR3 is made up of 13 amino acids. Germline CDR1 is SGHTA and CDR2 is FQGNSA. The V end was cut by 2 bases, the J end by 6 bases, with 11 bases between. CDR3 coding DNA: TGTGCCAGCAGCTTACAGGGGTTCGGCGAGCAGTACTTC. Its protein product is CASSLQGFGEQYF.

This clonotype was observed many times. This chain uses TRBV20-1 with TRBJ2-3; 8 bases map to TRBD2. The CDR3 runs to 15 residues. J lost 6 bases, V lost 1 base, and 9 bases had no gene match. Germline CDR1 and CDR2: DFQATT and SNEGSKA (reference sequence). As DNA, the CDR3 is TGCAGTGCTAGAGGTAGCGGGAATTCTTACGATACGCAGTATTTT. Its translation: CSARGSGNSYDTQYF.

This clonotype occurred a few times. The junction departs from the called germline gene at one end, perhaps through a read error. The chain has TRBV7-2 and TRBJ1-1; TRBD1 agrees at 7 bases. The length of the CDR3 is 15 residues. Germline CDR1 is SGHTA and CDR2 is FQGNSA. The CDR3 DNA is TGTGCCAGCAGCTTGGTAACAGGGGTGAACACTGAAGCTTCCTTT. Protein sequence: CASSLVTGVNTEASF.

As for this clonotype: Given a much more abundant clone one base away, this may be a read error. In DNA, the CDR3 is TGTGCCAGCAGCTTCCCGGGACAGGGCTATGGCTACGCCTTC. Amino acids: CASSFPGQGYGYAF. The rearrangement joins TRBV7-2 to TRBJ1-2; 9 positions agree with TRBD1. The CDR3 runs 14 residues. Germline V lookup: CDR1 SGHTA, CDR2 FQGNSA.

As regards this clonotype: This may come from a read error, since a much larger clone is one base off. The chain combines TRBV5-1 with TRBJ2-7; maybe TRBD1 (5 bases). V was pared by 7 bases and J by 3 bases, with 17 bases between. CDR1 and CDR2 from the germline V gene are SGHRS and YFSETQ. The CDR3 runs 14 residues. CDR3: CASGSPDSRYEQYF. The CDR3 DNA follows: TGCGCCAGCGGCTCCCCCGACAGTCGCTACGAGCAGTACTTC.

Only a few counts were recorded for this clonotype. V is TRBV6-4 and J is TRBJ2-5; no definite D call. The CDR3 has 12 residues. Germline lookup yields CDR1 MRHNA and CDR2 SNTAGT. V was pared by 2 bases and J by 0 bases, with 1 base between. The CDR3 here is CASSDHQETQYF. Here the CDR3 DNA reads TGTGCCAGCAGTGACCACCAAGAGACCCAGTACTTC.

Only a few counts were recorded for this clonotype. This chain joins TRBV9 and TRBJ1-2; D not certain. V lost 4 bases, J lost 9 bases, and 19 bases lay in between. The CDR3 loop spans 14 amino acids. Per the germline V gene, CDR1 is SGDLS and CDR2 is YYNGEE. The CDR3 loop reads CASSPRVGFDRYTF. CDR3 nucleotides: TGTGCCAGCAGCCCCCGTGTAGGGTTTGATCGCTACACCTTC.

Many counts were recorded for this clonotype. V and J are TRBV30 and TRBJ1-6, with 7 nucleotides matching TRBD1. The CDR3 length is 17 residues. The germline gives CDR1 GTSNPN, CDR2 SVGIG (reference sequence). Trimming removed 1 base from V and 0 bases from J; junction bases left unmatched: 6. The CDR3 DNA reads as TGTGCCTGGAGTGAGCGAAGGGACAGCTCCTATAATTCACCCCTCCACTTT. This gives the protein CAWSERRDSSYNSPLHF.

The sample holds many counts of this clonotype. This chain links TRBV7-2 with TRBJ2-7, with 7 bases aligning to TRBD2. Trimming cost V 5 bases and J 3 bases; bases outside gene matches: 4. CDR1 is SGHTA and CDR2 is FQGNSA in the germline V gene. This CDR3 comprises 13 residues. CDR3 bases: TGTGCCAGCAGCCCATGGACTAGCTACGAGCAGTACTTC. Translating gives CASSPWTSYEQYF.

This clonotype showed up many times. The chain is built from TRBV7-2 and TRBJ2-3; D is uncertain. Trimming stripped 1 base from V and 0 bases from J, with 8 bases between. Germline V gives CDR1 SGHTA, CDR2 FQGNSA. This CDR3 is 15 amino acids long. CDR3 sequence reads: CASSLEPSSTDTQYF. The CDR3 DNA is TGTGCCAGCAGCTTAGAACCTTCTAGCACAGATACGCAGTATTTT. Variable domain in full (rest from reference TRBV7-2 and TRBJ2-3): GAGVSQSPSNKVTEKGKDVELRCDPISGHTALYWYRQSLGQGLEFLIYFQGNSAPDKSGLPSDRFSAERTGGSVSTLTIQRTQQEDSAVYLCASSLEPSSTDTQYFGPGTRLTVL.

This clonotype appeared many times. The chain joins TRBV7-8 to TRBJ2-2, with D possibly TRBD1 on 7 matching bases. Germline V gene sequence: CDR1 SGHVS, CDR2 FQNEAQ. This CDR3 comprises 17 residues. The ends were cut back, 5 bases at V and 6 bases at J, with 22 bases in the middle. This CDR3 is CASSLRGAGTVSGELFF. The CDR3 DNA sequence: TGTGCCAGCAGCCTCAGGGGTGCGGGGACAGTTTCCGGGGAGCTGTTTTTT.

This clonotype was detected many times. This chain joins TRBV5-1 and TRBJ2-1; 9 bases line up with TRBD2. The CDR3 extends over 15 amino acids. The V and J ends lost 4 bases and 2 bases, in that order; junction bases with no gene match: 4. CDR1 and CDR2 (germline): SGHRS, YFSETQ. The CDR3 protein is CASSRGTSPYNEQFF. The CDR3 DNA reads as TGCGCCAGCAGCCGAGGGACTAGCCCCTACAATGAGCAGTTCTTC.

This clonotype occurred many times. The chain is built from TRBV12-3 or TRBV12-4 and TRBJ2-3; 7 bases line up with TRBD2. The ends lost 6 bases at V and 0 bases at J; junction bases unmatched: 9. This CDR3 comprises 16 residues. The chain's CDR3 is CASSHKLAMSTDTQYF. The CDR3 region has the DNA TGTGCCAGCAGCCACAAACTAGCGATGAGCACAGATACGCAGTATTTT.

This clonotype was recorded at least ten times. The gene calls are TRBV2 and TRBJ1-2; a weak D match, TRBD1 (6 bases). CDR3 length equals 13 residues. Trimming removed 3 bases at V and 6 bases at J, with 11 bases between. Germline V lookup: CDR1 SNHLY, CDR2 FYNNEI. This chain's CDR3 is CASSEGTSNGYTF. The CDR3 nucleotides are TGTGCCAGCAGTGAGGGGACATCAAATGGCTACACCTTC. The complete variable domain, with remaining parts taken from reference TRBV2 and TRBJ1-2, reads EPEVTQTPSHQVTQMGQEVILRCVPISNHLYFYWYRQILGQKVEFLVSFYNNEISEKSEIFDDQFSVERPDGSNFTLKIRSTKLEDSAMYFCASSEGTSNGYTFGSGTRLTVV.

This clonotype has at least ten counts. The CDR3 nucleotides read TGTGCCAGCAGCCGCAAGACCGACATCTATGGCTACACCTTC. Protein sequence: CASSRKTDIYGYTF. This chain links TRBV5-6 with TRBJ1-2; D is unclear. Germline V gene sequence: CDR1 SGHDT, CDR2 YYEEEE. Trimming removed 4 bases at V and 4 bases at J, with 14 bases between. CDR3 length: 14 amino acids.

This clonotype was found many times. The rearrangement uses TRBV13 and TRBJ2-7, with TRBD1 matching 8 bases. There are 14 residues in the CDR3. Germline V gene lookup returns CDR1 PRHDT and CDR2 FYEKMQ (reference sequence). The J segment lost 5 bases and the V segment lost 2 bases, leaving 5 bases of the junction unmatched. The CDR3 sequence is CASSLRTGIDEQYF. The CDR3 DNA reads TGTGCCAGCAGCTTAAGGACAGGGATCGACGAGCAGTACTTC.

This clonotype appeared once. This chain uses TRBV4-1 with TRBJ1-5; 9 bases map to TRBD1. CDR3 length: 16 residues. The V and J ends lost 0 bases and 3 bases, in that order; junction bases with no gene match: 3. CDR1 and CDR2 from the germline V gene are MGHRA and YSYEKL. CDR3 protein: CASSQEGQGNNQPQHF. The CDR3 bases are TGCGCCAGCAGCCAAGAAGGACAGGGGAACAATCAGCCCCAGCATTTT.

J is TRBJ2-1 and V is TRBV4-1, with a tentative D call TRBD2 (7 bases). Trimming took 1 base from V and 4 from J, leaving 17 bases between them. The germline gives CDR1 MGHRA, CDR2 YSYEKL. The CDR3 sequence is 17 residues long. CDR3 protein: CASSQVTGGGSYNEQFF. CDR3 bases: TGCGCCAGCAGCCAAGTGACGGGCGGGGGCTCATACAATGAGCAGTTCTTC.

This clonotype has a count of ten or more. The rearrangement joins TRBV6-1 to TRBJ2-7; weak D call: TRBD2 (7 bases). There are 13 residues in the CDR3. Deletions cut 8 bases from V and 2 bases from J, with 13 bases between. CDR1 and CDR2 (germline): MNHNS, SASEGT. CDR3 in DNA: TGTGCCAGCCGGCGGGGGCTGACCTACGAGCAGTACTTC. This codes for CASRRGLTYEQYF.

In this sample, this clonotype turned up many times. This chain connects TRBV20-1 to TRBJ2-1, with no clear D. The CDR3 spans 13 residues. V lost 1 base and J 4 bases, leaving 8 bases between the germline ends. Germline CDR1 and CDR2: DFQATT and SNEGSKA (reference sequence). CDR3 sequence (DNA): TGCAGTGCTAGAGGGCAGTCATACAATGAGCAGTTCTTC. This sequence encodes CSARGQSYNEQFF.

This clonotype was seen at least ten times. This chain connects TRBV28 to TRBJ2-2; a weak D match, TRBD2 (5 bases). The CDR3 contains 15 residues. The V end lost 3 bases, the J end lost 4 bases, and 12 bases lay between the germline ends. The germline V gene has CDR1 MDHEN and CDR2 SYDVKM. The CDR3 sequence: CASSFFPSRTGELFF. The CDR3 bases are TGTGCCAGCAGTTTTTTCCCTAGCCGCACCGGGGAGCTGTTTTTT.